This passage covers 28 T cell receptor beta chains from one sample sequenced in a study of blood T cell repertoires in COVID-19. Repertoires were generated with immunoSEQ multiplex PCR, while TCRdb's copy carries only in-frame clones and drops some. The sample has about 190,000 clones; approximately 88% are singletons. The source material was peripheral blood. The receptors were sampled from a man in his forties with acute or convalescent COVID-19.

The chain carries TRBV9 and TRBJ2-1; 9 bases match TRBD2. The CDR3 is made up of 16 amino acids. After removal of 2 bases from V and 8 bases from J, the junction contained 11 bases not matched to a gene. CDR1 SGDLS and CDR2 YYNGEE come from the germline V gene. The DNA for the CDR3 is TGTGCCAGCAGCGTTAGCGGGGGTGGCGCTAGGGATGAGCAGTTCTTC. This gives the protein CASSVSGGGARDEQFF.

V and J are TRBV7-9 and TRBJ1-2, with D unresolved. V gave up 1 base and J gave up 11 bases, with 17 bases separating them. The CDR3 sequence is 14 residues long. Germline-derived CDR1 and CDR2 are SEHNR and FQNEAQ (reference sequence). CDR3 nucleotide sequence: TGTGCCAGCAGCTTAGTTCTCGAGTTCGCATTTTACACCTTC. Amino acids: CASSLVLEFAFYTF.

DNA of the CDR3: TGCAGCGTCCAGACGGAGCGGGGGTATAGCACAGATACGCAGTATTTT. As protein: CSVQTERGYSTDTQYF. V and J are TRBV29-1 and TRBJ2-3; 8 bases map to TRBD2. The length of the CDR3 is 16 residues. Germline lookup yields CDR1 SQVTM and CDR2 ANQGSEA. With V trimmed by 6 bases and J by 0 bases, 11 bases remained unmatched.

The chain recombines TRBV18 with TRBJ1-1; D perhaps matches TRBD1 (5 bases). The CDR3 consists of 15 residues. V was shortened by 1 base and J by 1 base, with 10 bases between the two germline ends. Germline V CDR1 and CDR2: KGHSH, LQKENI. This CDR3 reads CASSPQGAANTEAFF. CDR3 sequence (DNA): TGTGCCAGCTCACCACAAGGGGCAGCGAACACTGAAGCTTTCTTT.

The chain carries TRBV5-6 and TRBJ1-2, with a tentative D call TRBD1 (5 bases). Per germline, CDR1 SGHDT and CDR2 YYEEEE. The CDR3 has 15 amino acids. Between the trimmed V and J ends, which lost 0 bases and 1 base, there was a span of 10 bases. CDR3 DNA: TGTGCCAGCAGCTTGGACAGGAGTAATAACTATGGCTACACCTTC. It codes for CASSLDRSNNYGYTF.

The J gene is TRBJ2-7, the V gene TRBV13; 13 nucleotides align to TRBD2. After removal of 5 bases from V and 2 bases from J, the junction contained 6 bases not matched to a gene. Germline CDR1 and CDR2: PRHDT and FYEKMQ (reference sequence). CDR3 length: 16 residues. For the CDR3, the DNA is TGTGCCAGCAGCATAAGGACTAGCGGGGGAACCTACGAGCAGTACTTC. As protein: CASSIRTSGGTYEQYF. Based on the CDR3 plus reference TRBV13 and TRBJ2-7, the full variable domain is AAGVIQSPRHLIKEKRETATLKCYPIPRHDTVYWYQQGPGQDPQFLISFYEKMQSDKGSIPDRFSAQQFSDYHSELNMSSLELGDSALYFCASSIRTSGGTYEQYFGPGTRLTVT.

J is TRBJ2-1 and V is TRBV5-4; 7 positions match TRBD1. Per the germline V gene, CDR1 is SGHNT and CDR2 is YYREEE (reference sequence). The trim removed 4 bases at V and 2 bases at J, leaving 6 bases unmatched. The CDR3 covers 15 residues. The CDR3 sequence is CASSRTGNTYNEQFF. DNA of the CDR3: TGTGCCAGCAGCCGGACAGGAAACACCTACAATGAGCAGTTCTTC.

A remark on this clone: Germline is not matched at one junction end, which may reflect a read error. The chain joins TRBV3-1 (or the pseudogene TRBV3-2) to TRBJ2-5, with 8 positions matching TRBD1. Germline lookup yields CDR1 LGHDT and CDR2 YNNKEL (reference sequence). This CDR3 is built from 15 residues. In nucleotides, the CDR3 is TGTGCCAGCACCCAAGACAGGGGCAAAGGGGAGACCCAGTACTTC. Translating gives CASTQDRGKGETQYF.

In its sample, this clone was seen once. This chain connects TRBV28 to TRBJ1-5; 10 bases line up with TRBD1. Losses at the gene ends were 3 bases for V and 7 bases for J; bases not matched to a gene: 6. CDR1 and CDR2 (germline): MDHEN, SYDVKM. This CDR3 region has 15 residues. CDR3 DNA sequence: TGTGCCAGCAGTTTCTACCGGGACAGGGGACAGCCCCAGCATTTT. This codes for CASSFYRDRGQPQHF.

The rearrangement joins TRBV6-2 or TRBV6-3 to TRBJ2-7; no firm D call. V gave up 4 bases and J gave up 3 bases, with 10 bases separating them. The germline CDR1 and CDR2 sequences are MNHEY and SVGEGT. The CDR3 spans 13 residues. The CDR3 DNA is TGTGCCAGCAGTTCCCCTGGCAACTACGAGCAGTACTTC. Its translation is CASSSPGNYEQYF.

CDR3 sequence (DNA): TGTGCCAGCACCCCACCCGACAGGGCCTACGAGCAGTACTTC. This encodes CASTPPDRAYEQYF. The chain has TRBV6-5 and TRBJ2-7; the match to TRBD1 covers 7 bases. V dropped 7 bases and J dropped 2; count of bases not matched to a gene: 8. Germline CDR1 and CDR2: MNHEY and SVGAGI. This CDR3 has 14 amino acids.

The J gene is TRBJ1-6, the V gene TRBV19; D remains unclear. The CDR3 has 13 residues. Trimming removed 1 base at V and 5 bases at J, with 3 bases between. Germline values: CDR1 LNHDA, CDR2 SQIVND (reference sequence). The CDR3 loop reads CASSIANNSPLHF. The CDR3 DNA follows: TGTGCCAGTAGTATAGCCAATAATTCACCCCTCCACTTT.

DNA of the CDR3: TGCGCCAGCAGCCCGACAGGGATTGGCTATGGCTACACCTTC. It translates to CASSPTGIGYGYTF. The V gene is TRBV4-1, the J gene TRBJ1-2, with TRBD1 identical over 7 bases. The CDR3 has 14 amino acids. V lost 4 bases and J lost 4; bases outside the gene matches: 6. The germline gives CDR1 MGHRA, CDR2 YSYEKL.

The gene calls are TRBV5-1 and TRBJ2-2, with TRBD2 matching 10 bases. J was trimmed by 5 bases and V by 1 base; bases with no gene match: 5. CDR3 length equals 16 residues. Germline assignment: CDR1 SGHRS and CDR2 YFSETQ. The CDR3 region has the DNA TGCGCCAGCAGCTTGCTACTAGCGGGGAGTACCGGGGAGCTGTTTTTT. It is translated as CASSLLLAGSTGELFF.

The chain employs TRBV4-3 and TRBJ2-3, with TRBD1 matching 8 bases. V gave up 1 base and J gave up 3 bases; unmatched junction bases: 3. The CDR3 spans 15 residues. Germline lookup yields CDR1 LGHNA and CDR2 YSLEER. CDR3 in DNA: TGCGCCAGCAGCCAAGGGGACAGGACGACAGATACGCAGTATTTT. Its translation: CASSQGDRTTDTQYF.

The chain carries TRBV15 and TRBJ2-1; the match to TRBD2 covers 7 bases. The germline V gene has CDR1 LNHNV and CDR2 YYDKDF (reference sequence). The CDR3 extends over 15 amino acids. V was clipped by 2 bases and J by 8 bases; unmatched bases: 9. The CDR3 DNA is TGTGCCACCAGCAGAACTAGCGCCCTTACGCATGAGCAGTTCTTC. This sequence encodes CATSRTSALTHEQFF. Using reference TRBV15 and TRBJ2-1 for the parts outside the CDR3, the full variable domain is DAMVIQNPRYQVTQFGKPVTLSCSQTLNHNVMYWYQQKSSQAPKLLFHYYDKDFNNEADTPDNFQSRRPNTSFCFLDIRSPGLGDTAMYLCATSRTSALTHEQFFGPGTRLTVL.

This clone was detected only once. This chain connects TRBV28 to TRBJ2-1; possibly TRBD1 for D (5 bases). The V end was cut by 10 bases, the J end by 0 bases, with 10 bases between. CDR3 length equals 13 residues. The germline V gene has CDR1 MDHEN and CDR2 SYDVKM. DNA of the CDR3: TGTGCCACCCTAGGGGACTCCTACAATGAGCAGTTCTTC. As protein: CATLGDSYNEQFF.

The chain combines TRBV27 with TRBJ2-2, with 12 bases lining up with TRBD2. Germline trimming cut 4 bases from V and 2 bases from J; bases unmatched to any gene: 2. The V gene's germline CDR1 is MNHEY and CDR2 SMNVEV (reference sequence). The CDR3 has 16 residues. The DNA of the CDR3 is TGTGCCAGCAGTTGGACTAGCGGGGTTAACACCGGGGAGCTGTTTTTT. The encoded protein is CASSWTSGVNTGELFF.

This chain uses TRBV11-2 with TRBJ1-2; D is ambiguous. CDR1 SGHAT and CDR2 FQNNGV come from the germline V gene. The CDR3 runs to 15 residues. V was trimmed by 3 bases and J by 2 bases, leaving 13 bases between them. CDR3 bases: TGTGCCAGCAGCTTGGGCACCAGCCCAAACTATGGCTACACCTTC. This sequence encodes CASSLGTSPNYGYTF.

This clone was detected once. The chain combines TRBV27 with TRBJ2-1; the match to TRBD2 covers 8 bases. The CDR3 runs to 14 residues. Germline V gene data show CDR1 as MNHEY and CDR2 as SMNVEV (reference sequence). V was clipped by 4 bases and J by 5 bases; unmatched bases: 4. CDR3 sequence: CASSWDSGNNEQFF. CDR3 DNA sequence: TGTGCCAGCAGTTGGGATAGCGGGAACAATGAGCAGTTCTTC.

The V call is TRBV29-1, the J call TRBJ1-2; 7 bases map to TRBD1. J was trimmed by 0 bases and V by 6 bases; bases with no gene match: 7. The CDR3 contains 14 residues. CDR1 is SQVTM and CDR2 is ANQGSEA in the germline V gene. CDR3 coding DNA: TGCAGCGTCCGGGACAGACTAGCTAACTATGGCTACACCTTC. This encodes CSVRDRLANYGYTF.

This chain joins TRBV7-8 and TRBJ1-6; D is unresolved. The germline V gene has CDR1 SGHVS and CDR2 FQNEAQ. Deletions cut 5 bases from V and 5 bases from J, with 10 bases between. This CDR3 is built from 14 residues. The CDR3 DNA reads TGTGCCAGCAGCGTCGACTGGGATAATTCACCCCTCCACTTT. This encodes CASSVDWDNSPLHF.

The chain joins TRBV4-3 to TRBJ2-7; 8 bases map to TRBD1. V trimming: 0 bases; J trimming: 6 bases; junction bases outside the gene matches: 16. Germline V gene data show CDR1 as LGHNA and CDR2 as YSLEER. CDR3 length equals 18 residues. The CDR3 sequence: CASSQDIVTTGVLCEQYF. CDR3 DNA sequence: TGCGCCAGCAGCCAAGACATAGTAACGACAGGGGTCCTATGCGAGCAGTACTTC.

This clone was observed once. The chain joins TRBV30 to TRBJ1-2, with D perhaps TRBD1 (5 bases). The CDR3 extends over 13 amino acids. V was shortened by 1 base and J by 3 bases, with 9 bases between the two germline ends. CDR1 GTSNPN and CDR2 SVGIG come from the germline V gene (reference sequence). The CDR3 reads CAWSGGHHYGYTF. The DNA of the CDR3 is TGTGCCTGGAGTGGCGGACACCACTATGGCTACACCTTC.

The DNA of the CDR3 is TGTGCCAGCAGTGGGGGGGATCACTACGAGCAGTACTTC. Protein sequence: CASSGGDHYEQYF. This sequence joins TRBV2 and TRBJ2-7, with D maybe TRBD2 (6 bases). This CDR3 is built from 13 residues. Germline loops: CDR1 SNHLY, CDR2 FYNNEI. Trimming took 4 bases from V and 3 from J, leaving 10 bases between them.

With respect to this clone: Other DNA sequences within the sample encode an identical CDR3. The chain uses TRBV9 and TRBJ1-1; D unresolved. Trimming stripped 0 bases from V and 1 base from J, with 7 bases between. Looked up from germline, CDR1 is SGDLS and CDR2 is YYNGEE. This CDR3 region has 14 residues. CDR3 coding DNA: TGTGCCAGCAGCGTAGTCCCCGGGAACACTGAAGCTTTCTTT. Its protein is CASSVVPGNTEAFF. Supplemented by reference TRBV9 and TRBJ1-1, the full variable domain reads DSGVTQTPKHLITATGQRVTLRCSPRSGDLSVYWYQQSLDQGLQFLIQYYNGEERAKGNILERFSAQQFPDLHSELNLSSLELGDSALYFCASSVVPGNTEAFFGQGTRLTVV.

V is TRBV4-2 and J is TRBJ1-4; D is possibly TRBD1 (5 bases). V lost 4 bases to trimming and J lost 2 bases, with 14 bases between them. CDR1 is LGHNA, CDR2 YNFKEQ, per germline. The CDR3 has 16 amino acids. The CDR3 sequence: CASSRSSRATNEKLFF. The CDR3 DNA reads as TGTGCCAGCAGCCGATCATCCAGGGCCACTAATGAAAAACTGTTTTTT.

The chain carries TRBV7-2 and TRBJ2-2, with D unclear. The V and J ends lost 2 bases and 2 bases respectively, with 12 bases between them. Germline CDR1 SGHTA, CDR2 FQGNSA. CDR3 length: 16 residues. The CDR3 bases are TGTGCCAGCAGCTTAAACTCCCCCTCAAACACCGGGGAGCTGTTTTTT. Translated: CASSLNSPSNTGELFF.